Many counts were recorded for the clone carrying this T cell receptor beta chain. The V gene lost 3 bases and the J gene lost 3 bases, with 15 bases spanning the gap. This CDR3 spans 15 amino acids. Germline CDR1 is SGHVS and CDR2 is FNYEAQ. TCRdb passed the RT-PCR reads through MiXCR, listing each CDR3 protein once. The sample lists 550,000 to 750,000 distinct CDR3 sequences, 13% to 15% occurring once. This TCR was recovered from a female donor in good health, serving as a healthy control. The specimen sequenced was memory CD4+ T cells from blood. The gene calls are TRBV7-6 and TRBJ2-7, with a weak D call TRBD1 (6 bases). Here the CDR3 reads CASSLYAGVNYEQYF. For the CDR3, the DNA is TGTGCCAGCAGCTTGTATGCAGGGGTCAACTACGAGCAGTACTTC. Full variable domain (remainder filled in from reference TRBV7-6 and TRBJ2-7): GAGVSQSPRYKVTKRGQDVALRCDPISGHVSLYWYRQALGQGPEFLTYFNYEAQQDKSGLPNDRFSAERPEGSISTLTIQRTEQRDSAMYRCASSLYAGVNYEQYFGPGTRLTVT.